The 4 T cell receptor beta chains reported below all come from one sample, sequenced in a study of control samples from healthy donors and cancer patients. Generated by immunoSEQ multiplex PCR, the TCRdb table keeps only in-frame clones and is missing some. This table has some 130,000 clones, around 90% appearing once. Sequenced input: blood. Receptors were obtained from a man in his forties in good health.

In this sample, this clone turned up once. The rearrangement links TRBV30 to TRBJ1-2; TRBD1 is a possible D gene (5 bases). The germline V and J ends were trimmed by 1 base and 6 bases, with 12 bases remaining between them. CDR3 length: 13 residues. The germline CDR1 and CDR2 sequences are GTSNPN and SVGIG (reference sequence). The CDR3 sequence is CAWSGVGGNGYTF. The CDR3, as DNA: TGTGCCTGGAGTGGTGTGGGGGGTAATGGCTACACCTTC.

CDR3 sequence reads: CASGPSGGQETQYF. CDR3 nucleotides: TGTGCCAGTGGGCCTAGCGGGGGACAAGAGACCCAGTACTTC. The chain employs TRBV19 and TRBJ2-5; 10 nucleotides match TRBD2. The germline gives CDR1 LNHDA, CDR2 SQIVND (reference sequence). Trimming cost V 8 bases and J 2 bases; bases outside gene matches: 5. CDR3 size: 14 residues.

The rearrangement uses TRBV9 and TRBJ1-1, with D possibly TRBD1 on 6 matching bases. The CDR3 totals 14 residues. Trimming left V 10 bases short and J 0 bases short, with 16 bases between. Germline CDR1 and CDR2: SGDLS and YYNGEE. The CDR3 protein is CASSRDMVNTEAFF. CDR3 DNA sequence: TGTGCCTCCTCGAGGGACATGGTGAACACTGAAGCTTTCTTT.

The chain couples TRBV5-1 to TRBJ2-1; TRBD2 agrees at 13 bases. The CDR3 loop spans 15 amino acids. Per the germline V gene, CDR1 is SGHRS and CDR2 is YFSETQ. The ends lost 4 bases at V and 7 bases at J; junction bases unmatched: 5. The CDR3 is CASSHRTSGGNEQFF. The CDR3 nucleotides are TGCGCCAGCAGCCACAGGACTAGCGGGGGAAATGAGCAGTTCTTC.